This T cell receptor (beta chain) was sequenced for a study of blood T cell repertoires in COVID-19. Study in general: PBMCs, B-cell-depleted T cells, or T cells provided the cDNA or gDNA that made up the material.

Original processing notes: Amplification from reference gene primers served as the basis for estimated nucleated cell counts. Sequencing used immunoSEQ multiplex PCR; TCRdb keeps in-frame clones, though not all of them. V and J calls and clone size are given by that table; D and trimming were obtained from the DNA. The repertoire includes around 220,000 clones, less than 90% of them detected once, and around 6.5% sits in the top ten. The germline gives CDR1 MNHEY, CDR2 SVGAGI. The CDR3 spans 14 residues. V lost 6 bases to trimming and J lost 4 bases; unmatched junction nucleotides: 7. All enrollees were roughly 18 to 89 years old and from about 24 US areas. Self-reported history from a screening survey and questionnaire set each donor's cohort.

Sequencing was carried out using PBMCs or T cells enriched from blood (not recorded which). This sequence originates from a middle-aged woman who had recovered from COVID-19. V is TRBV6-5 and J is TRBJ1-1; 8 nucleotides align to TRBD1. The CDR3 protein is CASRGTGGSTEAFF. The DNA for the CDR3 is TGTGCCAGCAGAGGAACAGGGGGGAGCACTGAAGCTTTCTTT.